This TCR beta chain was retrieved from a study of T cell responses to AZD1222 COVID-19 vaccine. Regarding the study as a whole: Repertoire collection took place solely once the T cell response had peaked.

J lost 6 bases, V lost 6 bases, and 4 bases had no gene match. Germline values: CDR1 MNHEY, CDR2 SVGEGT. The CDR3 is 13 amino acids. Clones were read by immunoSEQ multiplex PCR, and TCRdb kept only the in-frame ones, dropping some. The repertoire includes around 200,000 clones, around nine tenths of them detected once, and approximately 0.49% sits in the top ten. With regard to this clone: Its matching antigen is unknown.

The TCR comes from an adult in good health. The starting material was peripheral blood, obtained on day 0 of AZD1222 vaccination. The V and J genes are TRBV6-2 or TRBV6-3 and TRBJ2-2, with 7 bases aligning to TRBD1. The CDR3 loop reads CASSQGVAGELFF. CDR3 in DNA: TGTGCCAGCAGCCAGGGGGTCGCCGGGGAGCTGTTTTTT.